These T cell receptor beta chains were read from a single sample in a study of T cell changes during pregnancy in multiple sclerosis. Assay: immunoSEQ multiplex PCR; the TCRdb copy retains only in-frame clones and omits some. The sample holds about 120,000 clones, roughly 92% seen once. The material was peripheral blood, obtained before pregnancy. These receptor sequences come from a female donor with multiple sclerosis, enrolled in a pregnancy study. Both conserved end residues are part of each CDR3. D genes are given only for firm matches. Clone size is stated in some rows and not others, as once, few, many or a class when expanded.

d_call | j_call | clone_size | v_call | cdr3_nt | cdr3_aa
. | TRBJ1-5 | . | TRBV19 | TGTGCCAGTAGTAGAGGGCAGGGGATTAGACAGCCCCAGCATTTT | CASSRGQGIRQPQHF
TRBD1 | TRBJ2-7 | . | TRBV18 | TGTGCCAGCTCACCACCACAGGGGTCACGCTACGAGCAGTACTTC | CASSPPQGSRYEQYF
. | TRBJ1-2 | . | TRBV5-4 | TGTGCCAGCACCACACAGGGTCTGGGTGGCTACACCTTC | CASTTQGLGGYTF
. | TRBJ1-3 | . | TRBV7-9 | TGTGCCAGCACCTGGGGGGGAGAAAACACCATATATTTT | CASTWGGENTIYF
. | TRBJ1-1 | . | TRBV30 | TGTGCCTCCCGGCCCTGGGGGGGAACTGAAGCTTTCTTT | CASRPWGGTEAFF
TRBD1 | TRBJ2-3 | . | TRBV5-5 | TGTGCCAGCACCCGACAGGGGATAAGCACAGATACGCAGTATTTT | CASTRQGISTDTQYF
TRBD2 | TRBJ2-1 | few | TRBV10-3 | TGTGCCATCAGTGTATATTCCGGGACTAGCGGGACAAATGAGCAGTTCTTC | CAISVYSGTSGTNEQFF
TRBD2 | TRBJ2-2 | . | TRBV10-2 | TGCGCCAGCAGTGAGTCGAAGACTAGCGGGAGCTTGGGCGGGGAGCTGTTTTTT | CASSESKTSGSLGGELFF
TRBD1 | TRBJ1-1 | . | TRBV7-8 | TGTGCCAGCAGCTTTCGGCCAGACAGGGCGGAGGACACTGAAGCTTTCTTT | CASSFRPDRAEDTEAFF
TRBD1 | TRBJ2-5 | . | TRBV7-7 | TGTGCCAGCAGCGAACTGGGACAGGGGGCCGGAGAGACCCAGTACTTC | CASSELGQGAGETQYF
TRBD1 | TRBJ2-7 | once | TRBV11-2 | TGTGCCAGCAGCACCGGGACAGGGTCATTCGAGCAGTACTTC | CASSTGTGSFEQYF
. | TRBJ1-1 | few | TRBV7-2 | TGTGCCAGCAGCTTGGCCTGGGAGGGGGGAAAGGCTTTCTTT | CASSLAWEGGKAFF
. | TRBJ1-1 | . | TRBV28 | TGTGCCAGCAGTTCTTACAGCCTCGTAGCTTTCTTT | CASSSYSLVAFF
. | TRBJ1-1 | . | TRBV6-5 | TGTGCCAGCAGTGAACTGCTCGCTGCTTTCTTT | CASSELLAAFF
. | TRBJ1-2 | . | TRBV6-5 | TGTGCCAGCAGTTACTCGATCAGGGGTCTGTCGGGCTACACCTTC | CASSYSIRGLSGYTF
. | TRBJ1-1 | . | TRBV2 | TGTGCCAGCAGTGATAGTAGGAGCTTTTATAACACTGAAGCTTTCTTT | CASSDSRSFYNTEAFF
. | TRBJ2-1 | once | TRBV5-4 | TGTGCCAGCAGCCCGACTAAAAGCTCCTACAATGAGCAGTTCTTC | CASSPTKSSYNEQFF
. | TRBJ1-1 | . | TRBV6-5 | TGTGCCAGCAGTTACTACTTCAACACTGAAGCTTTCTTT | CASSYYFNTEAFF
. | TRBJ1-1 | . | TRBV10-3 | TGTGCCATCCGTGTGACCTCCCAGGGGACTGAAGCTTTCTTT | CAIRVTSQGTEAFF
. | TRBJ1-6 | . | TRBV7-8 | TGTGCCAGCAGCTTCAGTCGACAAGGCTCCTATAATTCACCCCTCCACTTT | CASSFSRQGSYNSPLHF
. | TRBJ2-3 | . | TRBV5-4 | TGTGCCAGCAGCCCGTGGACTACCACAGATACGCAGTATTTT | CASSPWTTTDTQYF
TRBD1 | TRBJ2-1 | . | TRBV18 | TGTGCCAGCTCAAAGAATGACAGGGGATCCTACAATGAGCAGTTCTTC | CASSKNDRGSYNEQFF
. | TRBJ1-1 | few | TRBV2 | TGTGCCAGCTTCCCGGGGGGATCCGACACTGAAGCTTTCTTT | CASFPGGSDTEAFF
. | TRBJ1-2 | . | TRBV5-1 | TGCGCCAGCAGCTTGGAGGGGGACGGTGGCTACACCTTC | CASSLEGDGGYTF
. | TRBJ2-5 | . | TRBV27 | TGTGCCAGCTCAGTTGTAGCGACAGAGACCCAGTACTTC | CASSVVATETQYF
TRBD1 | TRBJ1-3 | . | TRBV9 | TGTGCCAGCAGCACCCGGACAGGGACGGGAAACACCATATATTTT | CASSTRTGTGNTIYF
. | TRBJ2-7 | . | TRBV5-1 | TGCGCCAGCAGCTTGTCTATGGTATCGTACGAGCAGTACTTC | CASSLSMVSYEQYF
. | TRBJ1-2 | . | TRBV19 | TGTGCCAGTAGATTTCCCGGTTTTTATGGCTACACCTTC | CASRFPGFYGYTF
. | TRBJ1-1 | . | TRBV25-1 | TGTGCCAGCGAAGCCCCCTCCGGGGGAGCTTTCTTT | CASEAPSGGAFF
. | TRBJ1-3 | . | TRBV5-1 | TGCGCCAGCAGCTTGGCGCTGGCGGCAAGCTCTGGAAACACCATATATTTT | CASSLALAASSGNTIYF
. | TRBJ2-2 | . | TRBV5-1 | TGCGCCAGCAGCTTCAAGCGGCAGCCGTCCACCGGGGAGCTGTTTTTT | CASSFKRQPSTGELFF
. | TRBJ1-4 | once | TRBV29-1 | TGCAGCGTCCGCCGGGTCCAGGGTGAAAAACTGTTTTTT | CSVRRVQGEKLFF
TRBD1 | TRBJ1-2 | . | TRBV25-1 | TGTGCCAGCAGTGAACCGGGACAGGATTATGGCTACACCTTC | CASSEPGQDYGYTF